This TCR beta chain derives from a study of cytomegalovirus exposure and HLA in healthy donors. General study findings and limits: The study had only CMV serostatus as immune exposure information.

The V end was cut by 5 bases, the J end by 8 bases, with 19 bases between. Germline CDR1 SGHAT, CDR2 FQDESV (reference sequence). There are 14 residues in the CDR3. PCR primers comprised 60 Vbeta and 13 Jbeta primers. Assay used: immunoSEQ multiplex PCR; TCRdb lists only in-frame clones, some missing. The sample contains more than 200,000 clones, 70% of which appear only once. This clone came up once. Its antigen is currently unknown. The receptor's source is a middle-aged man in good health and CMV-seropositive. The gene calls are TRBV11-1 and TRBJ2-7; D perhaps matches TRBD2 (5 bases). What was sequenced was PBMCs. The chain's CDR3 is CASSLDFQSLKQYF. The DNA of the CDR3 is TGTGCCAGCAGCCTGGACTTCCAGTCATTAAAGCAGTACTTC.